One and the same sample provided the 11 T cell receptor beta chains below, sequenced in a study of CD8 T cells in Susac syndrome. An amount of RNA that ranged from roughly 0.5 to 1 ug was reverse transcribed with random hexamers. TCRdb reanalysed the immunoSEQ multiplex PCR reads using MiXCR and keeps one entry per CDR3 protein. The data hold 150,000 to 200,000 distinct CDR3 sequences, with about 95% observed a single time. The sequenced material came from CD4+ T cells from PBMCs. These receptors were collected from a human donor with multiple sclerosis.

This chain joins TRBV12-5 and TRBJ2-4, with 8 bases fitting TRBD1. Germline V gene sequence: CDR1 LGHNT, CDR2 FRNRAP. The CDR3 length is 12 residues. V lost 5 bases and J lost 12; bases outside the gene matches: 6. In nucleotides, the CDR3 is TGTGCTAGTGGTAGGGCAGGGGGCAATCAGTACTTC. Protein product: CASGRAGGNQYF.

The chain carries TRBV30 and TRBJ2-1, with 16 bases that match TRBD2. The CDR3 runs 15 residues. Germline lookup yields CDR1 GTSNPN and CDR2 SVGIG (reference sequence). V shed 2 bases, J shed 8 bases, and the junction held 3 bases outside the gene matches. The CDR3, as DNA: TGTGCCTGGAGTCTGGGACTAGCGGGAGGGGATGAGCAGTTCTTC. Its translation is CAWSLGLAGGDEQFF.

The chain couples TRBV7-3 to TRBJ1-1; D possibly corresponds to TRBD1 (5 bases). Germline-derived CDR1 and CDR2 are SGHTA and FQGTGA. Trimming stripped 2 bases from V and 8 bases from J, with 12 bases between. This CDR3 spans 13 amino acids. This chain's CDR3 is CASSLVAGREAFF. Written as DNA, the CDR3 is TGTGCCAGCAGCTTAGTTGCAGGGCGGGAAGCTTTCTTT.

The rearrangement links TRBV20-1 to TRBJ2-1; 10 bases match TRBD2. CDR3 length equals 17 residues. Unmatched junction bases numbered 13, after V lost 1 base and J lost 7 bases. The germline gives CDR1 DFQATT, CDR2 SNEGSKA (reference sequence). Here the CDR3 reads CSARVSLRLAGDNEQFF. The CDR3 DNA sequence: TGCAGTGCTAGAGTTTCTTTGCGGCTAGCGGGAGATAATGAGCAGTTCTTC.

This rearrangement joins TRBV20-1 to TRBJ2-1; 14 bases align to TRBD2. The CDR3 contains 14 residues. Germline V gene data show CDR1 as DFQATT and CDR2 as SNEGSKA (reference sequence). Trimming removed 6 bases from V and 12 bases from J; junction bases left unmatched: 10. CDR3 nucleotide sequence: TGCAGTGCAAGACTAGCGGGAGGGCCTGAGGGGCAGTTCTTC. Translation gives CSARLAGGPEGQFF.

The chain carries TRBV9 and TRBJ1-5; tentatively, D is TRBD1 (5 bases). Germline CDR1 reads SGDLS; CDR2 reads YYNGEE. The CDR3 loop spans 14 amino acids. Trimming shortened V by 0 bases and J by 4 bases, and 8 bases separated the two germline ends. For the CDR3, the DNA is TGTGCCAGCAGCGTAGGACAGACGAATCAGCCCCAGCATTTT. Translated: CASSVGQTNQPQHF.

J is TRBJ2-3 and V is TRBV15; no clear D gene. V was cut by 0 bases and J by 10 bases, with 20 bases left in between. Germline CDR1 reads LNHNV; CDR2 reads YYDKDF (reference sequence). The CDR3 contains 16 residues. Here the CDR3 reads CATSRDFAKPVDPQYF. The CDR3 bases are TGTGCCACCAGCAGAGATTTCGCTAAACCGGTGGATCCGCAGTATTTT. The full variable domain, in which reference TRBV15 and TRBJ2-3 provide the parts outside the CDR3, is DAMVIQNPRYQVTQFGKPVTLSCSQTLNHNVMYWYQQKSSQAPKLLFHYYDKDFNNEADTPDNFQSRRPNTSFCFLDIRSPGLGDTAMYLCATSRDFAKPVDPQYFGPGTRLTVL.

This rearrangement joins TRBV5-1 to TRBJ2-2, with no clear D. The germline V and J ends were trimmed by 7 bases and 2 bases, with 12 bases remaining between them. This CDR3 contains 14 residues. Germline V CDR1 and CDR2: SGHRS, YFSETQ. The CDR3: CASGLLSNTGELFF. The CDR3 DNA follows: TGCGCCAGCGGTCTCTTATCAAACACCGGGGAGCTGTTTTTT.

The rearrangement joins TRBV29-1 to TRBJ1-3; D is undetermined. Germline CDR1 reads SQVTM; CDR2 reads ANQGSEA. Trimming pared 6 bases from V and 1 base from J, leaving 7 bases between. The CDR3 runs to 12 residues. The CDR3 loop reads CSVPSSGNTIYF. The CDR3 DNA reads TGCAGCGTCCCTTCTTCTGGAAACACCATATATTTT.

The chain couples TRBV29-1 to TRBJ2-1, with a weak D call TRBD1 (6 bases). Germline CDR1 and CDR2: SQVTM and ANQGSEA. This CDR3 contains 13 residues. V lost 7 bases, J lost 7 bases, and 17 bases lay in between. The CDR3 is CSARDTKANEQFF. The CDR3 DNA follows: TGCAGCGCCCGGGACACGAAGGCAAATGAGCAGTTCTTC.

V gene TRBV7-9 combines with J gene TRBJ1-1; D is ambiguous. This CDR3 is 13 amino acids long. Trimming stripped 6 bases from V and 4 bases from J, with 12 bases between. Per the germline V gene, CDR1 is SEHNR and CDR2 is FQNEAQ (reference sequence). The CDR3 DNA follows: TGTGCCAGCAGTTGGGATTATAGCACTGAAGCTTTCTTT. This gives the protein CASSWDYSTEAFF.